This is a list of T cell receptor beta chains from one sample in a study of Graves' ophthalmopathy and Graves' hyperthyroidism. One entry per CDR3 protein, called by TCRdb with MiXCR from the multiplex PCR reads. The sample carries about 480,000 distinct CDR3 sequences, about 15% recorded once. Material: blood. These receptors were obtained from a woman in her 30s with Graves' ophthalmopathy. Each CDR3 is given with its conserved first and last residue. The D gene is left open where the match is weak. Rows give clone size only sometimes, using once, few, many, or a class for an expanded clone.

d_call j_call clone_size v_call cdr3_aa cdr3_nt
. TRBJ1-6 many TRBV28 CASRPAGESMGSPLHF TGTGCCAGCAGGCCGGCAGGGGAGTCTATGGGTTCACCCCTCCACTTT
. TRBJ1-1 many TRBV19 CASSMYTVMNTEAFF TGTGCCAGTAGTATGTATACAGTCATGAACACTGAAGCTTTCTTT
. TRBJ2-7 . TRBV4-2 CASSQELAGTSWEQYF TGTGCCAGCAGCCAAGAATTGGCGGGAACCTCGTGGGAGCAGTACTTC
. TRBJ1-1 . TRBV5-1 CASAKSGGHNTEAFF TGCGCCAGCGCTAAGTCCGGGGGGCATAACACTGAAGCTTTCTTT
TRBD2 TRBJ2-3 few TRBV27 CASSLGTSGRSTDTQYF TGTGCCAGCAGCTTGGGGACTAGCGGGAGATCCACAGATACGCAGTATTTT
. TRBJ1-5 . TRBV3-1 CASSQDLGGSSNQPQQF TGTGCCAGCAGCCAAGATTTAGGAGGATCTAGCAATCAGCCCCAGCAGTTT
. TRBJ1-5 . TRBV19 CASSTSDRSNQPQHF TGTGCCAGTAGTACCTCGGACAGAAGCAATCAGCCCCAGCATTTT
TRBD1 TRBJ2-7 . TRBV6-2/TRBV6-3 CASSYPPKKYRDRESYEQYF TGTGCCAGCAGTTATCCCCCTAAAAAATACCGGGACAGGGAGTCCTACGAGCAGTACTTC
TRBD1 TRBJ2-2 many TRBV28 CASQGQGDTGELFF TGTGCCAGCCAGGGACAGGGGGACACCGGGGAGCTGTTTTTT
. TRBJ1-6 many TRBV20-1 CSARVGRSSYNSPLHF TGCAGTGCTAGAGTTGGCAGGAGCTCCTATAATTCACCCCTCCACTTT
TRBD2 TRBJ2-5 many TRBV6-5 CASSYPTSGRAETQYF TGTGCCAGCAGTTACCCGACTAGCGGGAGAGCTGAGACCCAGTACTTC
. TRBJ1-6 . TRBV30 CAWSDPARGNSPLHF TGTGCCTGGAGTGACCCGGCCCGAGGTAATTCACCCCTCCACTTT
TRBD1 TRBJ1-6 many TRBV19 CASRYRGGSYNSPLHF TGTGCCAGTAGGTACAGGGGGGGATCCTATAATTCACCCCTCCACTTT
. TRBJ1-2 many TRBV6-1 CASSEFGIANYGYTF TGTGCCAGCAGTGAATTCGGAATAGCTAACTATGGCTACACCTTC
. TRBJ1-2 . TRBV6-1 CASSPVGGQRIRGGYTF TGTGCCAGCAGTCCGGTCGGGGGACAAAGAATCAGGGGTGGCTACACCTTC
. TRBJ2-5 many TRBV28 CASQQETQYF TGTGCCAGCCAGCAAGAGACCCAGTACTTC
. TRBJ2-7 many TRBV14 CASSRIQGSEQYF TGTGCCAGCAGCCGTATACAGGGATCCGAGCAGTACTTC
TRBD1 TRBJ2-7 many TRBV24-1 CATSGPQGQGSYEQYF TGTGCCACCAGTGGCCCTCAGGGACAGGGATCCTACGAGCAGTACTTC
. TRBJ1-1 many TRBV19 CASSIEGLRDAFF TGTGCCAGTAGTATTGAGGGGCTACGGGACGCTTTCTTT
. TRBJ1-5 many TRBV6-1 CASTTGGDLLPQHF TGTGCCAGCACCACAGGAGGGGACCTGCTGCCCCAGCATTTT
. TRBJ1-1 . TRBV7-3 CASRRGGRIMNTEAFF TGTGCCAGCAGGCGCGGTGGGAGAATCATGAACACTGAAGCTTTCTTT
TRBD1 TRBJ2-7 many TRBV18 CASSPRDSSYEQYF TGTGCCAGCTCACCCCGGGACAGCTCCTACGAGCAGTACTTC
TRBD1 TRBJ1-1 many TRBV6-1 CASGDTGGYTEAFF TGTGCCAGCGGTGATACAGGGGGTTATACTGAAGCTTTCTTT
TRBD1 TRBJ1-1 many TRBV6-1 CATSRGVKYTEAFF TGTGCCACCTCCAGGGGGGTGAAGTACACTGAAGCTTTCTTT
. TRBJ1-1 many TRBV2 CASIGDRHTEAFF TGTGCCAGCATTGGGGACCGACACACTGAAGCTTTCTTT
TRBD1 TRBJ1-2 few TRBV3-1 CASSQDPGQPFYGYTF TGTGCCAGCAGCCAAGATCCGGGACAGCCCTTCTATGGCTACACCTTC
. TRBJ1-2 many TRBV12-3/TRBV12-4 CASSYTWSGGYTF TGTGCCAGCAGTTACACATGGTCGGGTGGCTACACCTTC
TRBD2 TRBJ2-7 many TRBV18 CASSSSGDYEQYF TGTGCCAGCTCAAGTAGCGGGGACTACGAGCAGTACTTC
TRBD1 TRBJ1-1 many TRBV6-5 CASSYSRGQGATEAFF TGTGCCAGCAGTTACTCCCGGGGACAGGGAGCCACTGAAGCTTTCTTT
. TRBJ1-1 many TRBV4-2 CASSQRVLTEAFF TGTGCCAGCAGCCAACGGGTACTAACTGAAGCTTTCTTT
TRBD1 TRBJ1-2 many TRBV6-5 CASSYLLGQSSNYGYTF TGTGCCAGCAGTTACCTTCTGGGACAGTCCTCCAACTATGGCTACACCTTC
TRBD1 TRBJ1-6 many TRBV12-3/TRBV12-4 CAGDSYSPLHF TGTGCCGGGGACAGTTATTCACCCCTCCACTTT
TRBD1 TRBJ1-2 few TRBV18 CASSPQGTAATGYTF TGTGCCAGCTCACCACAAGGGACAGCCGCGACTGGCTACACCTTC
TRBD1 TRBJ1-2 many TRBV12-3/TRBV12-4 CASSRDRNYGYTF TGTGCCAGCAGCAGGGACAGAAACTATGGCTACACCTTC
. TRBJ2-5 many TRBV7-8 CASSLERETQYF TGTGCCAGCAGCTTAGAAAGAGAGACCCAGTACTTC
. TRBJ2-7 many TRBV4-1 CASSHGDEQYF TGCGCCAGCAGCCACGGGGACGAGCAGTACTTC
. TRBJ2-7 many TRBV24-1 CATSDLRGPASSYEQYF TGTGCCACCAGTGATTTAAGGGGACCCGCGAGCTCCTACGAGCAGTACTTC
. TRBJ2-2 many TRBV28 CASSSPSTEPDTGELFF TGTGCCAGCAGTTCCCCATCGACAGAGCCAGATACCGGGGAGCTGTTTTTT
. TRBJ2-5 . TRBV20-1 CSARDYKGAGNPPETQYF TGCAGTGCTAGAGATTATAAAGGGGCAGGCAATCCTCCAGAGACCCAGTACTTC
TRBD1 TRBJ2-5 . TRBV11-2 CASSLVAGGWQTQYF TGTGCCAGCAGCTTAGTGGCAGGGGGCTGGCAGACCCAGTACTTC
TRBD2 TRBJ2-5 many TRBV12-3/TRBV12-4 CASSLSGNQETQYF TGTGCCAGCAGTTTAAGCGGGAACCAAGAGACCCAGTACTTC
. TRBJ2-5 many TRBV20-1 CSAAHLGQETQYF TGCAGTGCAGCCCATTTGGGTCAAGAGACCCAGTACTTC
. TRBJ2-5 . TRBV20-1 CSALYVGGGQETQYF TGCAGTGCCCTCTACGTGGGGGGTGGACAAGAGACCCAGTACTTC
. TRBJ2-7 many TRBV18 CASSPRGPQLREQYF TGTGCCAGCTCACCACGCGGGCCTCAGCTTAGGGAGCAGTACTTC
. TRBJ2-7 many TRBV11-2 CASSLGLKGPYF TGTGCCAGCAGCTTAGGATTGAAGGGGCCGTACTTC
. TRBJ2-7 . TRBV5-1 CAGSRSSYEQYF TGCGCCGGCAGTCGGTCCTCCTACGAGCAGTACTTC
TRBD1 TRBJ2-7 many TRBV7-8 CASSMRQGAYEQYF TGTGCCAGCAGTATGAGACAGGGGGCCTACGAGCAGTACTTC
TRBD1 TRBJ1-2 many TRBV20-1 CSAADRGPYGYTF TGCAGTGCTGCGGACAGGGGCCCATATGGCTACACCTTC